Below, 9 T cell receptor beta chains from the same sample are listed, as sequenced in a study of T cell responses to AZD1222 COVID-19 vaccine. Repertoires were generated with immunoSEQ multiplex PCR, while TCRdb's copy carries only in-frame clones and drops some. Found here are more than 100,000 clones, around 93% of them singletons; the top ten hold 13% to 15%. The sample was peripheral blood, taken on day 0 of AZD1222 vaccination. The receptors derive from an adult in good health.

The chain couples TRBV7-2 to TRBJ2-5; D is tentatively TRBD1 or TRBD2 (5 bases each). Germline lookup yields CDR1 SGHTA and CDR2 FQGNSA. The CDR3 is 14 residues long. V gave up 4 bases and J gave up 2 bases, with 11 bases separating them. For the CDR3, the DNA is TGTGCCAGCAGCTACGGGACGGATCAAGAGACCCAGTACTTC. Residues: CASSYGTDQETQYF. The full variable domain, in which reference TRBV7-2 and TRBJ2-5 provide the parts outside the CDR3, is GAGVSQSPSNKVTEKGKDVELRCDPISGHTALYWYRQSLGQGLEFLIYFQGNSAPDKSGLPSDRFSAERTGGSVSTLTIQRTQQEDSAVYLCASSYGTDQETQYFGPGTRLLVL.

This sequence joins TRBV19 and TRBJ2-1, with D possibly being TRBD1 (5 bases). CDR3 length: 14 amino acids. Trimming took 3 bases from V and 2 from J, leaving 8 bases between them. Germline assignment: CDR1 LNHDA and CDR2 SQIVND (reference sequence). CDR3 coding DNA: TGTGCCAGTAGTATTTCAGGGACCTACAATGAGCAGTTCTTC. Its protein product is CASSISGTYNEQFF.

The chain carries TRBV2 and TRBJ2-5, with 9 bases matching TRBD1. Germline V gene data show CDR1 as SNHLY and CDR2 as FYNNEI. V was clipped by 7 bases and J by 3 bases; unmatched bases: 9. The CDR3 is made up of 15 amino acids. The CDR3 here is CASIRDRVVEETQYF. Here the CDR3 DNA reads TGTGCCAGCATACGGGACAGGGTAGTTGAAGAGACCCAGTACTTC.

The rearrangement links TRBV12-3 or TRBV12-4 to TRBJ1-2; 7 bases map to TRBD1. The CDR3 covers 12 residues. The V and J ends lost 4 bases and 8 bases, in that order; junction bases with no gene match: 4. The CDR3 loop is CASSSGGRGYTF. The CDR3 bases are TGTGCCAGCAGTTCAGGGGGACGGGGCTACACCTTC.

V is TRBV6-2 or TRBV6-3 and J is TRBJ1-6; a possible D gene is TRBD1 (5 bases). V was clipped by 4 bases and J by 4 bases, with 11 bases between them. This CDR3 is 15 amino acids long. CDR1 and CDR2 (germline): MNHEY, SVGEGT. The CDR3 spells CASSSLTAYNSPLHF. CDR3 coding DNA: TGTGCCAGCAGTTCTTTGACAGCATATAATTCACCCCTCCACTTT.

The chain links TRBV29-1 to TRBJ1-1; unclear D gene. The germline V and J ends were trimmed by 6 bases and 10 bases, with 12 bases remaining between them. Germline lookup yields CDR1 SQVTM and CDR2 ANQGSEA. This CDR3 is built from 10 residues. CDR3 residues: CSVFEAGAFF. CDR3 nucleotides: TGCAGCGTATTTGAGGCAGGAGCTTTCTTT.

This rearrangement joins TRBV7-9 to TRBJ1-5; 9 bases map to TRBD1. Germline V gene data show CDR1 as SEHNR and CDR2 as FQNEAQ (reference sequence). This CDR3 has 14 residues. After removal of 6 bases from V and 7 bases from J, the junction contained 7 bases not matched to a gene. The CDR3 DNA follows: TGTGCCAGCAGTACTACAGGGGGCGGACAGCCCCAGCATTTT. Protein product: CASSTTGGGQPQHF.

The chain joins TRBV6-2 or TRBV6-3 to TRBJ2-1; D remains unclear. Deletions cut 4 bases from V and 3 bases from J, with 4 bases between. The CDR3 extends over 12 amino acids. The V gene's germline CDR1 is MNHEY and CDR2 SVGEGT. The CDR3 DNA reads as TGTGCCAGCAGTTCCAACTACAATGAGCAGTTCTTC. Translation gives CASSSNYNEQFF.

The chain carries TRBV21-1 and TRBJ1-3; the tabulated D call, TRBD1, remains unverified against the DNA. TRBV21-1 is reported as a pseudogene. The CDR3 spans 18 residues. The CDR3 protein is CASSKASCRGRNGNTIYF. The CDR3 DNA sequence: TGTGCCAGCAGCAAAGCGTCCTGCAGGGGGCGTAATGGAAACACCATATATTTT.